This T cell receptor (beta chain) comes out of a study of HIV-infected patients and healthy controls. Roughly three months, about 14 weeks, into antiretroviral therapy, follow-up blood was collected. No cell fractionation was done, so the repertoire covers all unsorted peripheral blood T cells. This clonotype was seen a few times. No antigen is known for it. General observations from the study: Healthy controls carried many MAIT alpha-chain CDR3s, while HIV+ repertoires had few. Study cohorts differed slightly in age and sex, but this did not explain diversity differences. Size-matching overweighted rare events from HIV-infected data when comparing patients with controls.

Reverse transcription used about 500 ng RNA and constant-region primers for alpha and beta. Each of the alpha and beta chains got its own library through chain-specific third strand synthesis with indices. Two random hexamers, added before amplification and joined, formed each molecule's 12-nucleotide barcode. From the 5' RACE reads, TCRdb called clonotypes with MiXCR, one entry per CDR3 protein. The profile shows 18,000 or so distinct CDR3 sequences, under 9.5% of them singletons. Germline values: CDR1 MNHEY, CDR2 SVGAGI. The V and J ends lost 3 bases and 7 bases respectively, with 13 bases between them. The CDR3 has 14 amino acids.

The clonotype originates from an adult with HIV infection. Source: blood, taken during antiretroviral therapy. The rearrangement links TRBV6-5 to TRBJ1-5; perhaps TRBD1 as D (5 bases). The CDR3 here is CASSYMGEGQPQHF. Here the CDR3 DNA reads TGTGCCAGCAGTTATATGGGGGAAGGACAGCCCCAGCATTTT.